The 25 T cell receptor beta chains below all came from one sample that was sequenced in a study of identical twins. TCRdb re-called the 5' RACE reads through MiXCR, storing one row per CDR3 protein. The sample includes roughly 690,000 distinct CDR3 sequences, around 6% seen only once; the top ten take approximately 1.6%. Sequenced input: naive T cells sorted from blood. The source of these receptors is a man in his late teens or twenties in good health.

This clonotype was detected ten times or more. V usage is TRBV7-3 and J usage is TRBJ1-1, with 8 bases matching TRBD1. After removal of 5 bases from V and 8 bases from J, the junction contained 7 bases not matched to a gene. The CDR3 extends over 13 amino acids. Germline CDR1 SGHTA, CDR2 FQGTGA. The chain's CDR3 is CASSTDGTGEAFF. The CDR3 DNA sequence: TGTGCCAGCAGCACAGACGGGACAGGCGAAGCTTTCTTT.

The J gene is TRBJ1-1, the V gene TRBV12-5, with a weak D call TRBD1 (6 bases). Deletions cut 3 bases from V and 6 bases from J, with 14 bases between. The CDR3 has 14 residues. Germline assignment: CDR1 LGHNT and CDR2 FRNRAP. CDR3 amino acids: CASGFKPGGPEAFF. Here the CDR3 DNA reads TGTGCTAGTGGTTTCAAGCCGGGGGGCCCTGAAGCTTTCTTT.

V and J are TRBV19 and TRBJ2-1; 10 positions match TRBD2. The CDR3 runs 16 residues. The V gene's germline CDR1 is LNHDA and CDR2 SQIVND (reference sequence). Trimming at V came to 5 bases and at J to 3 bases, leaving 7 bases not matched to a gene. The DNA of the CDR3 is TGTGCCAGTAGTCCTCTAGCGGGAGCAAACTACAATGAGCAGTTCTTC. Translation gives CASSPLAGANYNEQFF.

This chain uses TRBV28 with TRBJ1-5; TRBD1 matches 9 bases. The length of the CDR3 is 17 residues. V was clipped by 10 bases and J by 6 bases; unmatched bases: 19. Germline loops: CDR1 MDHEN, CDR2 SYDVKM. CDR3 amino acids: CATKSGTGPIFAQPQHF. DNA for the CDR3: TGTGCCACCAAATCCGGGACAGGGCCAATTTTCGCTCAGCCCCAGCATTTT.

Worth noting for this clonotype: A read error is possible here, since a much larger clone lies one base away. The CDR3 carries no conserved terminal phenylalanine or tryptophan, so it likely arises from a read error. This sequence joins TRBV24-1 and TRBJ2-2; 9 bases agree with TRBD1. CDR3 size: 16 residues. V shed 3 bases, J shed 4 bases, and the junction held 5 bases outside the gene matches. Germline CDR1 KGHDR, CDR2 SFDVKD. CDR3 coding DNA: TGTGCCACCAGTGATGTGGGACAGGGAATCACCGGGGAGCTGTTTTAT. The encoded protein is CATSDVGQGITGELFY.

In nucleotides, the CDR3 is TGCAGTGCTAGAACCGGGACACGGGTTGAGCAGTTCTTC. Amino acid sequence: CSARTGTRVEQFF. The chain links TRBV20-1 to TRBJ2-1; possibly TRBD1 for D (6 bases). Trimming removed 2 bases from V and 9 bases from J, with 14 bases in between. This CDR3 is built from 13 residues. Germline lookup yields CDR1 DFQATT and CDR2 SNEGSKA (reference sequence).

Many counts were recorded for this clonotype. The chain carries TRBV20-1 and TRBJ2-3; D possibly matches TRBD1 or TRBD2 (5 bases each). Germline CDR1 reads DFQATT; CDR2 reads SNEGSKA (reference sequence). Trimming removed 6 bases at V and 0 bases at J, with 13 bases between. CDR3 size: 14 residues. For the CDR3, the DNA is TGCAGTGCGAGGGAGAGGGGAAGCACAGATACGCAGTATTTT. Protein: CSARERGSTDTQYF.

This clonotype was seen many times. CDR3 region: CAWVPLGSYNEQFF. The CDR3 DNA reads as TGTGCCTGGGTGCCTCTAGGGTCCTACAATGAGCAGTTCTTC. V usage is TRBV30 and J usage is TRBJ2-1; no firm D call. The V end was cut by 5 bases, the J end by 1 base, with 12 bases between. Germline V lookup: CDR1 GTSNPN, CDR2 SVGIG (reference sequence). The CDR3 spans 14 residues.

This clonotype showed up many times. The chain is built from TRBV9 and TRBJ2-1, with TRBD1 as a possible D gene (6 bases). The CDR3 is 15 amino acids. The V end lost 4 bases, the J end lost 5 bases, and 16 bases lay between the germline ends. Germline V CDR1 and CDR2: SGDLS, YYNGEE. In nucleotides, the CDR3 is TGTGCCAGCAGCCCAGGACAGAGAGCAGACAATGAGCAGTTCTTC. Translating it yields CASSPGQRADNEQFF.

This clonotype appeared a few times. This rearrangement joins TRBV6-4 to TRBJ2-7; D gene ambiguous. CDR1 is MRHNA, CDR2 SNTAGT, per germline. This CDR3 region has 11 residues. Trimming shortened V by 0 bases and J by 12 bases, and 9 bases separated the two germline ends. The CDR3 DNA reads TGTGCCAGCAGTGACTCGATTAAAGGGTACGTC. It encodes CASSDSIKGYV.

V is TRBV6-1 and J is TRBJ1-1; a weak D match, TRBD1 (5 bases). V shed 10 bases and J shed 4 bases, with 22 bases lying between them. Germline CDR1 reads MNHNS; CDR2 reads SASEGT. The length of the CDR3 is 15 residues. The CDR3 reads CATYSGTRWGTEAFF. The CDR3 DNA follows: TGTGCCACCTACTCCGGGACCCGCTGGGGCACTGAAGCTTTCTTT.

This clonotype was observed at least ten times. The CDR3 DNA follows: TGCGCCAGCAGCCCGGGACTGGCACCTACCTACAATGAGCAGTTCTTC. It yields the protein CASSPGLAPTYNEQFF. The rearrangement uses TRBV5-1 and TRBJ2-1; D is perhaps TRBD2 (6 bases). The CDR3 totals 16 residues. V dropped 4 bases and J dropped 2 bases, with 16 bases sitting between them. Germline CDR1 and CDR2: SGHRS and YFSETQ.

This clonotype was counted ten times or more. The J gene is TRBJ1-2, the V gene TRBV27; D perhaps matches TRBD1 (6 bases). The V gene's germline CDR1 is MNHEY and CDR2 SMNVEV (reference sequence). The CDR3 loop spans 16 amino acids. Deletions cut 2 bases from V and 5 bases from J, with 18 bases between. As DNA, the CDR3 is TGTGCCAGCAGTTTACTCCGGGACAAGGGAGAGTATGGCTACACCTTC. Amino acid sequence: CASSLLRDKGEYGYTF.

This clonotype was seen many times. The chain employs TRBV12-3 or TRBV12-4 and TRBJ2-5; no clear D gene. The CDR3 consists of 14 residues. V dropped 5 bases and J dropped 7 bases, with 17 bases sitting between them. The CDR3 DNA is TGTGCCAGCAGTCCGATTTCTGGTAGTTCGACCCAGTACTTC. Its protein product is CASSPISGSSTQYF.

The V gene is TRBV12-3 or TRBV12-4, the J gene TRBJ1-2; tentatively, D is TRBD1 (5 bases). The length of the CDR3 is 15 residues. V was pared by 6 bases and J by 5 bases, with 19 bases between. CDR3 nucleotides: TGTGCCAGCAGCCGAGGGGCCCCGGGACTATATGGCTACACCTTC. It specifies CASSRGAPGLYGYTF.

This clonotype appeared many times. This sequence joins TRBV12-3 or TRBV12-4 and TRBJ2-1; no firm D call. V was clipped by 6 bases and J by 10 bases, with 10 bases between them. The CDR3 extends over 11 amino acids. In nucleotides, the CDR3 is TGTGCCAGCAGCCTCTTGCGAGAGCAGTTCTTC. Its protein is CASSLLREQFF.

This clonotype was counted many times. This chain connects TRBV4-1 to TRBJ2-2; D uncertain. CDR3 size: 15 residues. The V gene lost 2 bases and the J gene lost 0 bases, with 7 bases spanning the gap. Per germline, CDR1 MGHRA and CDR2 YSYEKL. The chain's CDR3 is CASSQRFANTGELFF. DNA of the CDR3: TGCGCCAGCAGCCAAAGGTTCGCGAACACCGGGGAGCTGTTTTTT.

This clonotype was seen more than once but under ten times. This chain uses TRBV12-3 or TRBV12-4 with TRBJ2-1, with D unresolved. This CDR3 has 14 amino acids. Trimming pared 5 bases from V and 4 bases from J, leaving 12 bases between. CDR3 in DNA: TGTGCCAGCAGTCGAAGTAACGTATACAATGAGCAGTTCTTC. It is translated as CASSRSNVYNEQFF.

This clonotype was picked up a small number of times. This CDR3 is CASSFGGREKLFF. The DNA of the CDR3 is TGTGCCAGCAGCTTCGGGGGACGAGAAAAACTGTTTTTT. The gene calls are TRBV13 and TRBJ1-4; weak D call: TRBD1 (5 bases). Trimming pared 3 bases from V and 8 bases from J, leaving 10 bases between. Germline V lookup: CDR1 PRHDT, CDR2 FYEKMQ (reference sequence). The CDR3 contains 13 residues.

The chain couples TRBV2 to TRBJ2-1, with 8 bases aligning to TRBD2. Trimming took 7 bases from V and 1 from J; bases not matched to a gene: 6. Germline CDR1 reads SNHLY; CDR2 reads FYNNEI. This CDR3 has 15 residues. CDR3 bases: TGTGCCAGCATGCCTACTAGCGGATCCTACAATGAGCAGTTCTTC. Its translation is CASMPTSGSYNEQFF. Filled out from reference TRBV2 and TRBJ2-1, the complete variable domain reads EPEVTQTPSHQVTQMGQEVILRCVPISNHLYFYWYRQILGQKVEFLVSFYNNEISEKSEIFDDQFSVERPDGSNFTLKIRSTKLEDSAMYFCASMPTSGSYNEQFFGPGTRLTVL.

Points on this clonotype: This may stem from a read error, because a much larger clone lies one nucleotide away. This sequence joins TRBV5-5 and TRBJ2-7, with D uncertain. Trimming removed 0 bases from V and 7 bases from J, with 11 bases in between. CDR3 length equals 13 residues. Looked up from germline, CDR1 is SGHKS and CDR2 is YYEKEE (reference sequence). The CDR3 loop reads CASSLEVAREQYF. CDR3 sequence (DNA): TGTGCCAGCAGCTTGGAAGTTGCGAGGGAGCAGTACTTC. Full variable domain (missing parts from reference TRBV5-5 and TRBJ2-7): DAGVTQSPTHLIKTRGQQVTLRCSPISGHKSVSWYQQVLGQGPQFIFQYYEKEERGRGNFPDRFSARQFPNYSSELNVNALLLGDSALYLCASSLEVAREQYFGPGTRLTVT.

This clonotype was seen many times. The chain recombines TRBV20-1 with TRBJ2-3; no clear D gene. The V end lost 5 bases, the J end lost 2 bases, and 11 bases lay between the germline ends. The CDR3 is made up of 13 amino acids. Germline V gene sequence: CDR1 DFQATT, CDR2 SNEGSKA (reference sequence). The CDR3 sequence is CSAPPQATDTQYF. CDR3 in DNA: TGCAGTGCTCCCCCTCAGGCCACAGATACGCAGTATTTT.

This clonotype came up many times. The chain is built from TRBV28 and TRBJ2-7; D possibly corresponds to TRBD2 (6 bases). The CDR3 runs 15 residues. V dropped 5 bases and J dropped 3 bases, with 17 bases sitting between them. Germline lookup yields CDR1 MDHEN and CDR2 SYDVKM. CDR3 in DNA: TGTGCCAGCAGTGTACCTCAGGACTACCGCTACGAGCAGTACTTC. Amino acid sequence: CASSVPQDYRYEQYF.

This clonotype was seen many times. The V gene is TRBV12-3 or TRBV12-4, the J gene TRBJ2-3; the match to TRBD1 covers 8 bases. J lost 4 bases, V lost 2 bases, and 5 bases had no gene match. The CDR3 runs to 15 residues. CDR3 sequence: CASSLTGRGPDTQYF. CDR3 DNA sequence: TGTGCCAGCAGTTTAACGGGCAGGGGGCCAGATACGCAGTATTTT.

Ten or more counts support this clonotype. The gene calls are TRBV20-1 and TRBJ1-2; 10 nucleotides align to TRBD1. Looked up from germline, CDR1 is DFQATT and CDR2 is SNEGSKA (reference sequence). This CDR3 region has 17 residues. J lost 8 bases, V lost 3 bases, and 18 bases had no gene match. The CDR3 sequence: CSARDFKTGTGVIGYTF. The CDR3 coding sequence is TGCAGTGCTAGGGATTTCAAAACCGGGACAGGGGTGATAGGCTACACCTTC.